This T cell receptor beta chain was observed in a study of cytomegalovirus exposure and HLA in healthy donors. As for the study in general: In terms of ancestry, the Caucasian-associated cluster contained 75% to 85% of the roughly 400 genotyped donors. Findings of the study overall: Exclusion as indistinguishable affected some V segments, including TRBV6-2 and TRBV6-3.

PCR primers comprised 60 Vbeta and 13 Jbeta primers. Profiled with immunoSEQ multiplex PCR; TCRdb holds only in-frame clones, not every one. The data contain tens of thousands of clones, roughly 80% of them singletons. Notes on this clone: As yet, its antigen is unknown.

Germline V CDR1 and CDR2: SGHRS, YFSETQ. J was trimmed by 1 base and V by 5 bases; bases with no gene match: 4. There are 15 residues in the CDR3. The chain uses TRBV5-1 and TRBJ1-1, with TRBD1 matching over 11 bases. Sequencing used PBMCs. The source of this sequence is a middle-aged woman in good health and CMV-seropositive. In nucleotides, the CDR3 is TGCGCCAGCAGTGGGGACAGGGGGTGGAACACTGAAGCTTTCTTT. As protein: CASSGDRGWNTEAFF.